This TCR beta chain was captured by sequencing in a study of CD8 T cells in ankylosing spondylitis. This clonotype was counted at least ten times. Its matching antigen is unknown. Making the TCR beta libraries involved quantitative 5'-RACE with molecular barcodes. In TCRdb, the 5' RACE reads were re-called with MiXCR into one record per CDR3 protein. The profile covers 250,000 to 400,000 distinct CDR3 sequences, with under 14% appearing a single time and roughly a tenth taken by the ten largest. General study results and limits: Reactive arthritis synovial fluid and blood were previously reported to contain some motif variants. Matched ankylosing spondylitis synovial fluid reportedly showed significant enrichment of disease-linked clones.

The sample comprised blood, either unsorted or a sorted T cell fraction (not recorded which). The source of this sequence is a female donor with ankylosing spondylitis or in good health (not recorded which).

The CDR3 loop is CSARERGRNTGELFF. CDR3 nucleotides: TGCAGTGCTAGAGAAAGGGGGCGGAACACCGGGGAGCTGTTTTTT. The V and J genes are TRBV20-1 and TRBJ2-2, with 7 bases identical to TRBD1. With V trimmed by 0 bases and J by 1 base, 2 bases remained unmatched. CDR1 DFQATT and CDR2 SNEGSKA come from the germline V gene (reference sequence). The CDR3 consists of 15 residues.